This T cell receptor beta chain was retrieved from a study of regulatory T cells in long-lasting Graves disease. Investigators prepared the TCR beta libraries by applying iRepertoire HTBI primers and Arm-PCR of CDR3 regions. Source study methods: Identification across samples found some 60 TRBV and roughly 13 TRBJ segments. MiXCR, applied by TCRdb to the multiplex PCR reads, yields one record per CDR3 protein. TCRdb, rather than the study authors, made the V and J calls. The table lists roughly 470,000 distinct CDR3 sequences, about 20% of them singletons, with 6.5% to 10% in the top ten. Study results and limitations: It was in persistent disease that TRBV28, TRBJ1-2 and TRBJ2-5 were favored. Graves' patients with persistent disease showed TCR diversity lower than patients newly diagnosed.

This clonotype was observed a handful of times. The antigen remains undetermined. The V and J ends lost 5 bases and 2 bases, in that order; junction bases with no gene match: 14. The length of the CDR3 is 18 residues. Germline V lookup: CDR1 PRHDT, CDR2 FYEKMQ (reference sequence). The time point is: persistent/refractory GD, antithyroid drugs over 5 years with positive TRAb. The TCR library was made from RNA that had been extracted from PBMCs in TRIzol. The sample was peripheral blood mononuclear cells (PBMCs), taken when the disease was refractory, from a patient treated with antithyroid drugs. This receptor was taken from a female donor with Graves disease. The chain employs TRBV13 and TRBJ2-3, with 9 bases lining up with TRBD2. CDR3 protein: CASSPTSGAGGITDTQYF. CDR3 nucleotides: TGTGCCAGCAGCCCGACTAGCGGAGCAGGTGGCATCACAGATACGCAGTATTTT.